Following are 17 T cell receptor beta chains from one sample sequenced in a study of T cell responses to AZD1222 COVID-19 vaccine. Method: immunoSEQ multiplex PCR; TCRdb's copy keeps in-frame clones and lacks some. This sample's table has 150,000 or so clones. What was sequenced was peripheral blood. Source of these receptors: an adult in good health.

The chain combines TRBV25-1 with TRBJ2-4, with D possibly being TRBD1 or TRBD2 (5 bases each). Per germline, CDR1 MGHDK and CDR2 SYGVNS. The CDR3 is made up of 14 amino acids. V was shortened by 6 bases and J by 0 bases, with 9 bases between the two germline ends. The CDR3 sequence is CASSTGTAKNIQYF. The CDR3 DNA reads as TGTGCCAGCAGCACCGGGACAGCCAAAAACATTCAGTACTTC.

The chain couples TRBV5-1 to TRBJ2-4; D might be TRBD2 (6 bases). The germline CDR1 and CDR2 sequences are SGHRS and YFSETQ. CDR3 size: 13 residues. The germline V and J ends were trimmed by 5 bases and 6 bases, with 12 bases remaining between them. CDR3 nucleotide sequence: TGCGCCAGCAGTAACGGGGGTGGAAACATTCAGTACTTC. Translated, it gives CASSNGGGNIQYF.

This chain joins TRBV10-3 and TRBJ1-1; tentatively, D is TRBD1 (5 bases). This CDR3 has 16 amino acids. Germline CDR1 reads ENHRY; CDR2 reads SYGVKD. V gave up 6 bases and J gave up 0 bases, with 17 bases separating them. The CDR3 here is CAIRGVGGSLNTEAFF. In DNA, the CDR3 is TGTGCCATCAGGGGGGTCGGGGGATCCCTGAACACTGAAGCTTTCTTT.

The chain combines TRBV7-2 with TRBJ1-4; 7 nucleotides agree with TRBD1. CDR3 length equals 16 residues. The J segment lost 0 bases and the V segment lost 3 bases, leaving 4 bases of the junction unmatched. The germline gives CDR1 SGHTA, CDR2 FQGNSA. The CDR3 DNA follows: TGTGCCAGCAGCTTGCACCAGGGGGCAACTAATGAAAAACTGTTTTTT. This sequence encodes CASSLHQGATNEKLFF.

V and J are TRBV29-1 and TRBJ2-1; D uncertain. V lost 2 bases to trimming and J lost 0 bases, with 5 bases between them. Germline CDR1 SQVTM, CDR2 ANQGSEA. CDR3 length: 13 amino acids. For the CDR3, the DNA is TGCAGCGTTGAACAGTTCTCCTACAATGAGCAGTTCTTC. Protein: CSVEQFSYNEQFF.

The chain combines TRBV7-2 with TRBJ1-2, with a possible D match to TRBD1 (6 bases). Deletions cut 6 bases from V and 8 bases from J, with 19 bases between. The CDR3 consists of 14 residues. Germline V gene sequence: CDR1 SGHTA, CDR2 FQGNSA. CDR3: CASRPDKGGAGYTF. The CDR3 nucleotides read TGTGCCAGCAGACCCGACAAGGGGGGCGCGGGCTACACCTTC.

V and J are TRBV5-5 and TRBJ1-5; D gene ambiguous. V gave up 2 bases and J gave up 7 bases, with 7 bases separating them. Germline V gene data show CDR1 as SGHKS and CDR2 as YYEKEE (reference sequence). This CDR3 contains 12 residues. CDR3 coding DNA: TGTGCCAGCAGCTTAGTTGGGCAGCCCCAGCATTTT. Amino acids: CASSLVGQPQHF.

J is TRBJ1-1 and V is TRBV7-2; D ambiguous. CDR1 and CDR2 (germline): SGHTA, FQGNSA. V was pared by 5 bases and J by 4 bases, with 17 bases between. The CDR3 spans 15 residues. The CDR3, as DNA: TGTGCCAGCAGCCCTAGAAAGGGTGACGGCACTGAAGCTTTCTTT. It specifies CASSPRKGDGTEAFF.

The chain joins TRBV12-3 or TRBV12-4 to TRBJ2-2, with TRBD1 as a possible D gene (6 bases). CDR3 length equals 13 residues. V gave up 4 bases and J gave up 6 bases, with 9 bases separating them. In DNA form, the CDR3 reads TGTGCCAGCAGTTACAGGGAAGCCGGGGAGCTGTTTTTT. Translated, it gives CASSYREAGELFF.

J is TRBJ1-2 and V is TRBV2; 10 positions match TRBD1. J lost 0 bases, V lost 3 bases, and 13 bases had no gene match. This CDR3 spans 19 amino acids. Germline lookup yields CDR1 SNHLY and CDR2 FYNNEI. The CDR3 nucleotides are TGTGCCAGCAGTGAGATCCGGGACAGGGGTTTTGAGTCTAACTATGGCTACACCTTC. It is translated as CASSEIRDRGFESNYGYTF. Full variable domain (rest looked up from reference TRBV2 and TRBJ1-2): EPEVTQTPSHQVTQMGQEVILRCVPISNHLYFYWYRQILGQKVEFLVSFYNNEISEKSEIFDDQFSVERPDGSNFTLKIRSTKLEDSAMYFCASSEIRDRGFESNYGYTFGSGTRLTVV.

In nucleotides, the CDR3 is TGTGCCAGCAGCTTAACCCAAGAGACCCAGTACTTC. Residues: CASSLTQETQYF. The J gene is TRBJ2-5, the V gene TRBV11-3; no firm D call. The V and J ends lost 2 bases and 1 base respectively, with 2 bases between them. The germline gives CDR1 SGHNT, CDR2 YENEEA. The CDR3 contains 12 residues.

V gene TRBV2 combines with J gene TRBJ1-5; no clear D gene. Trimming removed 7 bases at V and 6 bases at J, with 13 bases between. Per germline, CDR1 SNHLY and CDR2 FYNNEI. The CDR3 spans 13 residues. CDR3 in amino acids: CASNYQAGQPQHF. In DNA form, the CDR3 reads TGTGCCAGCAATTACCAGGCAGGTCAGCCCCAGCATTTT.

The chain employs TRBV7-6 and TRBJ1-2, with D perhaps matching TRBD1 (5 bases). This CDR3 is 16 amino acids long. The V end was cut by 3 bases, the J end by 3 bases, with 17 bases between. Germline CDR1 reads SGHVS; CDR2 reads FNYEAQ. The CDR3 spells CASSFSGTFSHYGYTF. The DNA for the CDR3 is TGTGCCAGCAGCTTCTCCGGGACCTTCTCCCACTATGGCTACACCTTC.

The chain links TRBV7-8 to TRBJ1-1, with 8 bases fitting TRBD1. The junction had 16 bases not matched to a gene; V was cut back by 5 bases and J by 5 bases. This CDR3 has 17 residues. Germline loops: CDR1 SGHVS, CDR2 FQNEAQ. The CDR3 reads CASSPYDLGTGLTEAFF. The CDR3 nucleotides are TGTGCCAGCAGCCCTTACGATCTGGGGACAGGATTGACTGAAGCTTTCTTT.

The CDR3 loop is CASSWGTGGNSPLHF. DNA for the CDR3: TGTGCCAGCAGCTGGGGGACAGGGGGCAATTCACCCCTCCACTTT. The rearrangement uses TRBV5-6 and TRBJ1-6; 12 positions match TRBD1. Germline-derived CDR1 and CDR2 are SGHDT and YYEEEE. J gave up 7 bases and V 3 bases, and 2 bases lay outside the gene matches. There are 15 residues in the CDR3.

CDR3 DNA sequence: TGTGCCAGCAGCCCCGCCGACAGCGACTATGGCTACACCTTC. Its protein is CASSPADSDYGYTF. The chain is built from TRBV7-2 and TRBJ1-2; the D gene is possibly TRBD1 (5 bases). Germline CDR1 reads SGHTA; CDR2 reads FQGNSA. The CDR3 totals 14 residues. Trimming removed 5 bases from V and 3 bases from J, with 13 bases in between.

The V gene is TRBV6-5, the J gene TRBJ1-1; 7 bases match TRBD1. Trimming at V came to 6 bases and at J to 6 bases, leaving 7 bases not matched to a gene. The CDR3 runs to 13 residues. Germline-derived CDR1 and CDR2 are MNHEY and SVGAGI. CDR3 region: CASSQTGWAEAFF. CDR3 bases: TGTGCCAGCAGCCAGACAGGGTGGGCTGAAGCTTTCTTT.